This is a list of T cell receptor beta chains from one sample in a study of blood T cell repertoires in COVID-19. The table came from immunoSEQ multiplex PCR; TCRdb's copy has only in-frame clones and leaves some out. The profile shows approximately 300,000 clones, over 80% of them singletons. Sequenced material: peripheral blood. The receptor set was obtained from a woman aged 50 to 60 with COVID-19, enrolled during active disease. CDR3s include the opening cysteine and the closing phenylalanine or tryptophan. A D gene is named only where the DNA matches it firmly. The size of a clone is reported for some rows only, either as once, few or many, or as a class for expanded clones.

abundance	v_gene	j_gene	d_gene	CDR3nt	CDR3aa
.	TRBV7-2	TRBJ2-7	TRBD2	TGTGCCAGCAGCTTTTGGACTAGCGCCGTCTACGAGCAGTACTTC	CASSFWTSAVYEQYF
.	TRBV2	TRBJ2-7	.	TGTGCCAGCAGTGAAGGCAGGCAGCAGGGCTCCTACGAGCAGTACTTC	CASSEGRQQGSYEQYF
.	TRBV5-1	TRBJ1-5	.	TGCGCCAGCAGCAGTGGAGGGGACAATCAGCCCCAGCATTTT	CASSSGGDNQPQHF
.	TRBV7-8	TRBJ2-3	TRBD2	TGTGCCAGCAGCTTGCATAGGCTAGCGGGAGGAAGTAGCACAGATACGCAGTATTTT	CASSLHRLAGGSSTDTQYF
.	TRBV6-5	TRBJ1-3	.	TGTGCCAGCAGTCCGGTATCAATCTCTGGAAACACCATATATTTT	CASSPVSISGNTIYF
.	TRBV7-3	TRBJ2-2	TRBD2	TGTGCCAGCAGCTCCGGGGGGCTAGCGGGAGGGGTCACCGGGGAGCTGTTTTTT	CASSSGGLAGGVTGELFF
.	TRBV27	TRBJ1-6	TRBD1	TGTGCCAGCAGTTCGCTGGGACAGGGGAGCTCACCCCTCCACTTT	CASSSLGQGSSPLHF
.	TRBV27	TRBJ2-1	TRBD2	TGTGCCAGCAGCCCCCACCCGGGACTAGCGGGAGGATCGACCTACAATGAGCAGTTCTTC	CASSPHPGLAGGSTYNEQFF
.	TRBV5-1	TRBJ2-7	TRBD2	TGCGCCAGCAGCTGGGATAGCGGGTCCACCTACGAGCAGTACTTC	CASSWDSGSTYEQYF
.	TRBV5-5	TRBJ1-3	TRBD1	TGTGCCAGCACCCTGGATACAGGGGCTGGAAACACCATATATTTT	CASTLDTGAGNTIYF
.	TRBV6-5	TRBJ2-1	.	TGTGCCAGCCTCACGAGGGTGGGCTACAATGAGCAGTTCTTC	CASLTRVGYNEQFF
.	TRBV19	TRBJ2-5	.	TGTGCCAGTAGTGACACAGGGAGGGGAGGTCAAGAGACCCAGTACTTC	CASSDTGRGGQETQYF
.	TRBV18	TRBJ2-2	.	TGTGCCAGCTCACCATATCCACAGGGTGACACCGGGGAGCTGTTTTTT	CASSPYPQGDTGELFF
.	TRBV5-1	TRBJ2-7	TRBD1	TGCGCCAGCAGCTTGGAGGACAGGGCGTCCTACGAGCAGTACTTC	CASSLEDRASYEQYF
.	TRBV6-6	TRBJ2-7	.	TGTGCCAGCAGAACCTCTAGCGAGAGCTCCTACGAGCAGTACTTC	CASRTSSESSYEQYF
.	TRBV19	TRBJ2-2	.	TGTGCCAGTAGTGAGATCACCAGGGGGACTGGGGTTTACACCGGGGAGCTGTTTTTT	CASSEITRGTGVYTGELFF
.	TRBV9	TRBJ1-6	TRBD1	TGTGCCAGCAGCATACGGACAGGGGAGTCACCCCTCCACTTT	CASSIRTGESPLHF
.	TRBV25-1	TRBJ2-3	.	TGTGCCAGCACTGACTGGGTTAGCGGAGGCACAGATACGCAGTATTTT	CASTDWVSGGTDTQYF
.	TRBV7-8	TRBJ1-2	.	TGTGCCAGCAGCTTGGGGACAACCTATGGCTACACCTTC	CASSLGTTYGYTF
.	TRBV18	TRBJ2-2	.	TGTGCCAGCCAAAAACCGGGGGTCCGGAACGGGGAGCTGTTTTTT	CASQKPGVRNGELFF
.	TRBV7-2	TRBJ2-3	.	TGTGCCAGCAGCTTAAGGGGGAGTCGGCCAGATACGCAGTATTTT	CASSLRGSRPDTQYF
.	TRBV7-9	TRBJ1-1	.	TGTGCCAGCAGCAGATCAGGGAAAAAACGGAACACTGAAGCTTTCTTT	CASSRSGKKRNTEAFF
.	TRBV7-9	TRBJ2-7	.	TGTGCCAGCACTTCAACCCATATGGGGCTATACGAGCAGTACTTC	CASTSTHMGLYEQYF
.	TRBV5-4	TRBJ2-4	.	TGTGCCAGCAGCCTAGAGTTCGCCAAAAACATTCAGTACTTC	CASSLEFAKNIQYF
.	TRBV28	TRBJ1-5	TRBD1	TGTGCCAGCAGCCCAGGGGGCGGGAATCAGCCCCAGCATTTT	CASSPGGGNQPQHF
.	TRBV5-4	TRBJ2-5	.	TGTGCCACCGGGACTCACCTGAGCGGGTGGCAAGAGACCCAGTACTTC	CATGTHLSGWQETQYF
.	TRBV27	TRBJ2-7	TRBD2	TGTGCCAGCAGTTTATCGATCGGACTAGCGCCGTCCTCCTACGAGCAGTACTTC	CASSLSIGLAPSSYEQYF
.	TRBV19	TRBJ2-1	TRBD1	TGTGCCAGTGCGGCGTGGGGACAGGGGATCAATGAGCAGTTCTTC	CASAAWGQGINEQFF
.	TRBV11-3	TRBJ1-6	.	TGTGCCAGCAGCTTAGTCCAGGGGATAAAGAATTCACCCCTCCACTTT	CASSLVQGIKNSPLHF
.	TRBV6-5	TRBJ2-7	TRBD2	TGTGCCAGCAGTAACGGACTAGCGGAGCGGGAGCAGTACTTC	CASSNGLAEREQYF
.	TRBV30	TRBJ1-2	.	TGTGCCTGGATCGTGGGTCAGGGTGCCTATGGCTACACCTTC	CAWIVGQGAYGYTF
.	TRBV19	TRBJ2-7	TRBD2	TGTGCCAGTACCGAAACCTTAGCGGGAGGGCCAGGGTACGAGCAGTACTTC	CASTETLAGGPGYEQYF
.	TRBV14	TRBJ2-3	.	TGTGCCAGCAACCGCCAGGGAGGATCTGATACGCAGTATTTT	CASNRQGGSDTQYF
.	TRBV9	TRBJ2-3	.	TGTGCCAGCAGCGCGCGGGGAATCACAGATACGCAGTATTTT	CASSARGITDTQYF
.	TRBV2	TRBJ1-2	.	TGTGCCAGCAGTGACTTCCCCTATGGCTACACCTTC	CASSDFPYGYTF
.	TRBV11-2	TRBJ1-6	TRBD1	TGTGCCAGCAGCTTCGGACAGGAAAGTAATTCACCCCTCCACTTT	CASSFGQESNSPLHF
once	TRBV5-1	TRBJ1-1	.	TGCGCCAGCAGCTTGGTAACACTCGGGGGCACTGAAGCTTTCTTT	CASSLVTLGGTEAFF
.	TRBV5-1	TRBJ2-7	.	TGCGCCAGCAGCTTAGGCGGCGAGCAGTACTTC	CASSLGGEQYF
.	TRBV15	TRBJ2-1	TRBD2	TGTGCCACCAGATTTGGACTAGCGAACAATGAGCAGTTCTTC	CATRFGLANNEQFF
.	TRBV7-7	TRBJ2-3	TRBD2	TGTGCTAGCAGCCGAGGACTAGCGGGAGTTGGTACCGATACGCAGTATTTT	CASSRGLAGVGTDTQYF
.	TRBV5-1	TRBJ2-3	.	TGCGCCAGCAGCTTGGGTGGCGGTAGCACAGATACGCAGTATTTT	CASSLGGGSTDTQYF
few	TRBV7-9	TRBJ2-7	TRBD2	TGTGCCAGCAGCCTCCCGACGGGGGGACGGCAGTACTTC	CASSLPTGGRQYF
.	TRBV28	TRBJ2-1	TRBD2	TGTGCCAGCAGCGGGGGGGGCGCGAGCTCCTACAATGAGCAGTTCTTC	CASSGGGASSYNEQFF
once	TRBV19	TRBJ2-3	.	TGTGCCAGCGGACAGAAAGTCACAGATACGCAGTATTTT	CASGQKVTDTQYF
.	TRBV2	TRBJ2-3	.	TGTGCCAGTTCTATGGCAGATACGCAGTATTTT	CASSMADTQYF
.	TRBV5-3	TRBJ2-1	TRBD2	TGTGCCAGAAGTTCGGACCTAGCGGGAGGGTTTTATGAGCAGTTCTTC	CARSSDLAGGFYEQFF
.	TRBV7-3	TRBJ2-1	.	TGTGCCAGCAGCTTGGCAGCGACCCAAGAGCAGTTCTTC	CASSLAATQEQFF
.	TRBV29-1	TRBJ2-3	TRBD2	TGCAGCGTTGAAGGACTAGCGGGAGATACGCAGTATTTT	CSVEGLAGDTQYF
.	TRBV7-8	TRBJ2-4	TRBD1	TGTGCCAGCAGCCCAAGGACAGGGACCAAAAACATTCAGTACTTC	CASSPRTGTKNIQYF
.	TRBV7-2	TRBJ2-3	.	TGTGCCAGCAGCCCCGAGACTAAGAGCACAGATACGCAGTATTTT	CASSPETKSTDTQYF
.	TRBV9	TRBJ2-4	.	TGTGCCAGCAGCGACCCCGCGGGCGGGGACATTCAGTACTTC	CASSDPAGGDIQYF
.	TRBV18	TRBJ2-3	.	TGTGCCAGCTCACCAACGGGCGGGAATGGTGCAGATACGCAGTATTTT	CASSPTGGNGADTQYF
.	TRBV6-2/TRBV6-3	TRBJ1-5	TRBD1	TGTGCCAGCAGCCTCCTTCCGGGACAGGGGGACAATCAGCCCCAGCATTTT	CASSLLPGQGDNQPQHF
.	TRBV5-1	TRBJ2-3	TRBD1	TGCGCCAGCAGAAGACAGGGGCCAGATACGCAGTATTTT	CASRRQGPDTQYF
.	TRBV7-9	TRBJ2-5	TRBD2	TGTGCCAGCAGCCCAGCTAAGGGACTAAAACAAGAGACCCAGTACTTC	CASSPAKGLKQETQYF